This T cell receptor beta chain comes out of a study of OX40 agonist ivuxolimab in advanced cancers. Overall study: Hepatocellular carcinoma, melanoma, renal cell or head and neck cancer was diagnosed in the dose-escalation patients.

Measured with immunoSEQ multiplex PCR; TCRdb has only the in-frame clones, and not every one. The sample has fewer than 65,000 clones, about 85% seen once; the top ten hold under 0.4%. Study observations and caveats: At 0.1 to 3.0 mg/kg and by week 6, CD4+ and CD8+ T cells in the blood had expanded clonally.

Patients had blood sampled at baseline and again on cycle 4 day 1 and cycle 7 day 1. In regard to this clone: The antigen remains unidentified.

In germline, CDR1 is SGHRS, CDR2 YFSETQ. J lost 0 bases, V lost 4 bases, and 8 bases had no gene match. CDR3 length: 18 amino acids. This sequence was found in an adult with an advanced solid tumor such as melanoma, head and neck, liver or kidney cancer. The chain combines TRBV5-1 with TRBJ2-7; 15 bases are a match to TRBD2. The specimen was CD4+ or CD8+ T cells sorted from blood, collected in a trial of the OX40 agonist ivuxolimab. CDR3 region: CASSPGLAGGLGSYEQYF. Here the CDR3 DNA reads TGCGCCAGCAGCCCAGGACTAGCGGGGGGGCTGGGCTCCTACGAGCAGTACTTC.